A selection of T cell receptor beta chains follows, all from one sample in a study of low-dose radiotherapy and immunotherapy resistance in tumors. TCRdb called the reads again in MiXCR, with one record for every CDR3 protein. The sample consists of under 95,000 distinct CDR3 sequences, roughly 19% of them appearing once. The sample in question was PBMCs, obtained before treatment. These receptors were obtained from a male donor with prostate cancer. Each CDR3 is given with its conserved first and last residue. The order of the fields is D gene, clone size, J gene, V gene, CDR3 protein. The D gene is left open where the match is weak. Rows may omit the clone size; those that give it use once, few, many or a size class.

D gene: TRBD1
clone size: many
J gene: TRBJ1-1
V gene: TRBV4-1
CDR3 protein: CASSHPKMQGARGTEAFF

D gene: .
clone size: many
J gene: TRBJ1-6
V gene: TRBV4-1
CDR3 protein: CASSQGSVGDLFYNSPLHF

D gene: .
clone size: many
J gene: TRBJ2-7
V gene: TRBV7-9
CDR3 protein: CASSPLGDEQYF

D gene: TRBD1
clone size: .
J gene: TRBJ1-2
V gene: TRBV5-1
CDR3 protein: CASSGRTGYYGYTF

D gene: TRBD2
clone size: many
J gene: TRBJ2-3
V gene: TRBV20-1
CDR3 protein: CSAHPRRRGGTDTQYF

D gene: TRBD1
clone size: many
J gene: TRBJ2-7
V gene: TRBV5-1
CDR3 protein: CASSEKGQTGEQYF

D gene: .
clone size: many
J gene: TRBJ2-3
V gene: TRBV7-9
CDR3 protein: CASSQGRLVGDTQYF

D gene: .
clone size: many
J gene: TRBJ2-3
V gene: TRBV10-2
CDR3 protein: CASSESTAADTQYF

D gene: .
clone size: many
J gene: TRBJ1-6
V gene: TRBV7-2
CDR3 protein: CASSGDAGPNSPLHF

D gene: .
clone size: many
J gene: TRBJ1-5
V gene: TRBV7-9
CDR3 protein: CASSPTDSNQPQHF

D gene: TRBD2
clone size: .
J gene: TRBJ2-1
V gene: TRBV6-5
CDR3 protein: CASSTSLAAGGDINEQFF

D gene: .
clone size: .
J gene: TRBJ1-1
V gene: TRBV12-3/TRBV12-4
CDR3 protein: CASSFLGEAFF

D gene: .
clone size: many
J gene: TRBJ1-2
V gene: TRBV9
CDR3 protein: CASSPRSGGNYGYTF

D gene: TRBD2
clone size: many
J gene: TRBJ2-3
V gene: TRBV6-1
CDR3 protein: CASTPSPGGSTDTQYF

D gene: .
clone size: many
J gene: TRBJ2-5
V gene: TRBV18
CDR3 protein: CASSPPERAETQYF

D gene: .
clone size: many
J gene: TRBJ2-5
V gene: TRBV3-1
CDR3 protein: CASSQTQGGQETQYF

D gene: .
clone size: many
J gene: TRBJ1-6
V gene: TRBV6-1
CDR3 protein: CASRSDSSYNSPLHF

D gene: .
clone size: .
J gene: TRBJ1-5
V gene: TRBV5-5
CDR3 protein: CASSLVLAANNQPQHF

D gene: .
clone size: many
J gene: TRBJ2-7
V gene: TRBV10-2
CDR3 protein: CASSDRGGGRQGSIYEQYF

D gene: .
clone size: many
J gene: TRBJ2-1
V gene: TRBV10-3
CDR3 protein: CAISESKGGASYNEQFF

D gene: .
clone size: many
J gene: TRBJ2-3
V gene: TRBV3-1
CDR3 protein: CASSQDKRGTDTQYF

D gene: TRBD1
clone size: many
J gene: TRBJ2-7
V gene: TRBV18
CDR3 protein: CASSLSRDRYEQYF

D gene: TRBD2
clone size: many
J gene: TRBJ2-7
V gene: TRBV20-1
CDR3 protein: CSASRGDGTSAYEQYF

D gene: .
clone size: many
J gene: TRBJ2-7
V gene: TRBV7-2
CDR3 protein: CASSRSGAYEQYF

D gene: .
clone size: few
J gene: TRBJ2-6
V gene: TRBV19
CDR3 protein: CASTMDNSGANVLTF

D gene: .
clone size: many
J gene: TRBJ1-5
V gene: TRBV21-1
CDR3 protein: CASSKIPGGCGASNQPQHF

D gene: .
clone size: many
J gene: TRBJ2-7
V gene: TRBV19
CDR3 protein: CASSISSGDQYEQYF

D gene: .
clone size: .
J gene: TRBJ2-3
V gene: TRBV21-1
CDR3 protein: CASRESDTQYF

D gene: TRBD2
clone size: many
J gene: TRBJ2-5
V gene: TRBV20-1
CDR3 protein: CSARKDFLGLEDLALQETQYF

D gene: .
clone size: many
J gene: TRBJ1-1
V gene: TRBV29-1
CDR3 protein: CSVASSLMNTEAFF

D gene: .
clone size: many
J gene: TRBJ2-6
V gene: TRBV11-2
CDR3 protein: CASSISGANVLTF

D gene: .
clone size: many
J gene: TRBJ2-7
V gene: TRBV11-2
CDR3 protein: CASSGIMGFYEQYF

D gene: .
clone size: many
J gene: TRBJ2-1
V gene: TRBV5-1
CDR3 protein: CASSAGGARTYNEQFF

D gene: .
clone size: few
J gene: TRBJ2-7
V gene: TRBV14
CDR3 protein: CASSQGYYEQYF

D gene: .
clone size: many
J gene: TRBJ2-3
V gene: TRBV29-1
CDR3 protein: CSVVVRYTDTQYF

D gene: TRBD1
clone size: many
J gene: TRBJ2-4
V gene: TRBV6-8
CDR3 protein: CASSYLGQGNIQYF

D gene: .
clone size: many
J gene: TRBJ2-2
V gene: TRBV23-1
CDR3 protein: CASSQLFDPGVIGELFF